The sequence of this TCR beta chain was determined in a study of blood T cell repertoires in COVID-19. Study context: Researchers got acute and convalescent COVID-19 samples from the United States, Italy and Spain. T cells, B-cell-depleted T cells, or PBMCs provided the cDNA or gDNA that served as material.

Germline V gene lookup returns CDR1 MNHEY and CDR2 SMNVEV (reference sequence). The CDR3 length is 15 residues. Trimming stripped 0 bases from V and 5 bases from J, with 14 bases between. In the study's own analysis: The authors estimated nucleated cell counts from reference gene primer amplification. The assay was immunoSEQ multiplex PCR, and TCRdb's table has in-frame clones only and misses some. That table supplies the V and J calls and clone size; D and trimming were determined from the DNA. The table records 90,000 or so clones, 75% to 90% of them present only once. This sequence originates from a human donor in a cohort sampled during active COVID-19. Specimen: peripheral blood. The chain recombines TRBV27 with TRBJ2-7; D remains unclear. For the CDR3, the DNA is TGTGCCAGCAGTTTATCTAACCCGGTGGTGGACGAGCAGTACTTC. Translated, it gives CASSLSNPVVDEQYF.